This passage covers 3 T cell receptor beta chains from one sample sequenced in a study of shared clonotypes between healthy human individuals. Sequencing was performed with immunoSEQ multiplex PCR; in TCRdb, only in-frame clones are kept and a portion is missing. The profile covers 2 million to 2.5 million clones, with almost 96% appearing a single time and roughly 0.13% taken by the ten largest. The sample taken for sequencing was naive CD4+ T cells sorted from blood. Subset indicated: CD45RA+ positively selected. All receptors come from a man aged 18-30 years in good health.

The chain is built from TRBV5-4 and TRBJ1-2, with D maybe TRBD1 (5 bases). Germline V lookup: CDR1 SGHNT, CDR2 YYREEE (reference sequence). Trimming took off 3 bases at V and 0 bases at J, with 12 bases between the two ends. The CDR3 runs 15 residues. CDR3 loop: CASSWDGEANYGYTF. The CDR3 bases are TGTGCCAGCAGCTGGGACGGAGAAGCTAACTATGGCTACACCTTC.

This clone was picked up one time. V and J are TRBV10-3 and TRBJ1-5; no clear D. The CDR3 totals 15 residues. CDR1 and CDR2 (germline): ENHRY, SYGVKD. V lost 0 bases, J lost 1 base, and 7 bases lay in between. CDR3: CAISESGTSNQPQHF. The CDR3 bases are TGTGCCATCAGTGAGTCCGGAACCAGCAATCAGCCCCAGCATTTT.

V and J are TRBV6-1 and TRBJ1-3; possibly TRBD1 for D (5 bases). Per germline, CDR1 MNHNS and CDR2 SASEGT. Deletions cut 3 bases from V and 0 bases from J, with 15 bases between. The CDR3 runs 17 residues. CDR3 nucleotide sequence: TGTGCCAGCAGTGAGATCCCAACAGGTGTCTCTGGAAACACCATATATTTT. It encodes CASSEIPTGVSGNTIYF.